This TCR beta chain was obtained from a study of blood T cell dynamics during melanoma immunotherapy (TCRdb year 2020). For the study in its entirety: Patients with metastatic melanoma were treated with first-line pembrolizumab or nivolumab plus ipilimumab as standard of care in the United Kingdom. To find early correlates of response, peripheral T cell receptor repertoires were profiled in metastatic melanoma patients before and after one cycle of checkpoint inhibitor therapy. The training cohort was made up of consecutive patients, while a further independent group of patients from the same centre was pooled to form an external validation set. The study at large found these results: The study could not determine whether the T cell clones driving repertoire changes were melanoma-specific or reflected general immune activation. The relatively small sample size was acknowledged as potentially limiting generalization of the results. A bifurcated reorganization of the PBMC repertoire at W3, with increased clonality or increased diversity, was observed in patients who later achieved disease control, unlike in progressors.

Every bulk PBMC sample was loaded with the same fixed amount of about 380 ng of DNA. Following the manufacturer instructions, the immunoSEQ TCRb Assay kit was used to amplify TCR beta CDR3 sequences from genomic DNA. The KAPA Library Quantification Kit for Illumina platforms was used to quantify pooled libraries by qPCR. Sequencing of the pooled libraries was done on an Illumina NextSeq 500, with clustering at roughly 0.55-1.1 pM. In the authors' own workflow: Analysis of the TCR data relied on immunoSEQ ANALYZER and the R LymphoSeq package. A rearrangement efficiency score was calculated as productive divided by the sum of productive and non-productive CDR3 sequences. Within each patient, timepoints were compared pairwise for clonality, measured with the Gini coefficient, and for diversity, measured with the Renyi index at alpha=1. In LymphoSeq, clonal relatedness was computed with an edit distance of 3 and repertoire similarity was computed with the Bhattacharyya coefficient. To classify response, a linear discriminant analysis based on week-3 changes in clonality and diversity was built with the R MASS and caret packages. In TCRdb, the immuneACCESS table is reduced to in-frame sequences with V and J assigned. These tables do not hold every clone; where another copy was compared, an unresolved V gene accounts for under half, and the others remain unexplained. Clonal size and the V and J genes are those of that table, whereas D and trimming came from the DNA. This sample has tens of thousands of clones in its table, and roughly 89% of those were observed once. The top ten clonotypes cover approximately 1.2% of the sample.

According to the study, the label for this sample's time point signals: pre-treatment baseline. Blood was sampled before treatment (T0) and at week 3 (W3), after the first cycle of checkpoint blockade. Except for two patients with rapid clinical progression, response was assessed 12 weeks after the first infusion by RECIST 1.1; disease control meant complete response, partial response or stable disease. Patients with prior systemic cancer treatment, concomitant immunosuppressant therapy or synchronous other active malignancies were excluded. Both bulk PBMC and plasma cell-free DNA were sequenced for TCR beta so that circulating cells and T cell turnover could be tracked. PBMC were isolated from blood with Lymphoprep and SepMate tubes, followed by red cell lysis. DNA from PBMC and sorted T cell subsets was extracted with QIAamp DNA Blood Mini kits. V loses 2 bases, J loses 7 bases, and the germline ends lie 17 bases apart. The CDR3 starts with the cysteine, ends with the phenylalanine, and has 15 residues. The only DNA kept is the CDR3, 45 bases in frame from the first base. In the germline V gene, CDR1 corresponds to MNHNS and CDR2 to SASEGT.

With respect to this clone: The antigen it binds to is not known. Within one base of it there is no much larger clone, and no base qualities were kept.

Recombination linked TRBV6-1 to TRBJ1-2; the D region possibly corresponds to TRBD1 (5 bases align). Sequencing was performed on blood, taken from a patient treated with checkpoint blockade. The receptor was derived from a human donor with melanoma. The DNA reads as follows: TGTGCCAGCAGTGAAAGGGGTGGCTCGAGGGGTGGCTACACCTTC. Translated, it gives CASSERGGSRGGYTF.